This T cell receptor (beta chain) was identified in a study of blood T cell repertoires in COVID-19. Study context: Samples taken during acute and convalescent COVID-19 were collected in the United States, Italy and Spain.

Two negative PCRs, clearance, or symptom resolution had been documented for recovered Cohort 3 donors. Repertoires were generated with immunoSEQ multiplex PCR, while TCRdb's copy carries only in-frame clones and drops some. The sample has fewer than 450,000 clones; roughly 91% are singletons. The specimen sequenced was PBMCs or T cells enriched from blood (not recorded which). This clonotype was obtained from a woman between 18 and 29 years old who had recovered from COVID-19.

Here the CDR3 reads CAISETRGGPGGSSYEQYF. The CDR3 DNA reads as TGTGCCATCAGTGAGACTCGCGGGGGACCTGGGGGGAGCTCCTACGAGCAGTACTTC. V gene TRBV10-3 combines with J gene TRBJ2-7, with 7 nucleotides matching TRBD2. V was pared by 2 bases and J by 0 bases, with 16 bases of the junction left unmatched. CDR1 is ENHRY and CDR2 is SYGVKD in the germline V gene. CDR3 length equals 19 residues.